One and the same sample provided the 4 T cell receptor beta chains below, sequenced in a study of read filtering for tumor transcriptome and immune sequencing. From roughly 390 ng of RNA, a library with molecular barcoded alpha/delta and beta/gamma adaptors was made. MiXCR, run by TCRdb on the reads, gives a single entry per CDR3 protein. The data show fewer than 150,000 distinct CDR3 sequences, roughly 13% seen once. Sequencing was performed on a population of CD138-negative cells sorted from bone marrow. Receptor source: a donor at least 40 years old with multiple myeloma.

Notes on this clonotype: This could be a read error, since a much larger clone is one nucleotide away. The V call is TRBV5-1, the J call TRBJ2-1; TRBD2 matches 7 bases. Germline CDR1 and CDR2: SGHRS and YFSETQ. J was trimmed by 5 bases and V by 1 base; bases with no gene match: 6. This CDR3 contains 15 residues. The CDR3 coding sequence is TGCGCCAGCAGCTTGCGGCGGGAGACAAACAATGAGCAGTTCTTC. This translates into CASSLRRETNNEQFF.

In its sample, this clonotype was seen many times. V is TRBV6-6 and J is TRBJ1-4; maybe TRBD1 (5 bases). V gave up 7 bases and J gave up 5 bases, with 20 bases separating them. Germline CDR1 MNHNY, CDR2 SVGAGI (reference sequence). This CDR3 is 16 amino acids long. CDR3 bases: TGTGCCAGCACTAACCCGGGGGGAGGGGTGAATGAAAAACTGTTTTTT. This encodes CASTNPGGGVNEKLFF.

Points on this clonotype: A far larger clone is only one base removed, so a read error is likely. The rearrangement uses TRBV7-6 and TRBJ2-1, with 11 bases matching TRBD2. From germline, CDR1 is SGHVS and CDR2 FNYEAQ. CDR3 size: 15 residues. The CDR3: CANSFGLAGYNEQFF. The CDR3 bases are TGTGCCAACAGCTTCGGACTAGCGGGCTACAATGAGCAGTTCTTC.

For this clonotype: A much larger clone sits a single nucleotide away, making a read error possible. The chain couples TRBV2 to TRBJ1-1; D ambiguous. This CDR3 has 13 amino acids. Per the germline V gene, CDR1 is SNHLY and CDR2 is FYNNEI. The CDR3 here is CASNQQWNTGAFF. CDR3 DNA: TGTGCCAGCAATCAGCAGTGGAACACTGGAGCTTTCTTT.